This TCR beta chain was sequenced for a study of neoadjuvant nivolumab and ipilimumab in lung cancer. Looking at the study overall: The combination arm added day-1 ipilimumab 1 mg/kg to nivolumab 3 mg/kg on days 1, 15, 29.

As regards this clone: Its antigen is not known.

Here immunoSEQ multiplex PCR was the method, and the copy in TCRdb shows in-frame clones only, minus some. The profile shows approximately 29,000 clones, 75% to 85% of them singletons. V shed 3 bases and J shed 7 bases, with 19 bases lying between them. CDR1 and CDR2 from the germline V gene are MNHNS and SASEGT. This CDR3 spans 15 amino acids. Whole-study findings and limits: Pathologic regression was not significantly tied to TCR clonality. Only two of four nivolumab-treated tumors gained richness and clonality by surgery. TCR sequencing covered a small number of samples.

The sequence was obtained from an adult with non-small cell lung cancer. This sample comprised tumor tissue, obtained after neoadjuvant nivolumab, alone or with ipilimumab, at or shortly before surgery. The chain joins TRBV6-1 to TRBJ2-7; D is undetermined. The CDR3 DNA reads TGTGCCAGCAGTGAGACCCCCCAAAGGTGGAGTGAGCAGTACTTC. Translating gives CASSETPQRWSEQYF.